The clone carrying this TCR beta chain has a handful of counts. Data came from immunoSEQ multiplex PCR; TCRdb stores just in-frame clones and leaves some out. The sample lists about 200,000 clones, roughly 75% occurring once. The data originate from a study of blood T cell repertoires in COVID-19. Study overall: Samples of COVID-19 (acute and convalescent) were obtained from the United States, Italy and Spain. From T cells, B-cell-depleted T cells, or PBMCs came the material, which was cDNA or gDNA.

The CDR3 loop spans 17 amino acids. In germline, CDR1 is LNHDA, CDR2 SQIVND (reference sequence). With V trimmed by 3 bases and J by 6 bases, 9 bases remained unmatched. Sequencing was done on a sample of peripheral blood. This clonotype was obtained from a woman between 65 and 79 years old with acute or convalescent COVID-19. This chain links TRBV19 with TRBJ2-3; 13 nucleotides match TRBD2. The CDR3 DNA is TGTGCCAGTAGTATCCTTCCGACTAGCGGGAGGCTTGATACGCAGTATTTT. Residues: CASSILPTSGRLDTQYF.